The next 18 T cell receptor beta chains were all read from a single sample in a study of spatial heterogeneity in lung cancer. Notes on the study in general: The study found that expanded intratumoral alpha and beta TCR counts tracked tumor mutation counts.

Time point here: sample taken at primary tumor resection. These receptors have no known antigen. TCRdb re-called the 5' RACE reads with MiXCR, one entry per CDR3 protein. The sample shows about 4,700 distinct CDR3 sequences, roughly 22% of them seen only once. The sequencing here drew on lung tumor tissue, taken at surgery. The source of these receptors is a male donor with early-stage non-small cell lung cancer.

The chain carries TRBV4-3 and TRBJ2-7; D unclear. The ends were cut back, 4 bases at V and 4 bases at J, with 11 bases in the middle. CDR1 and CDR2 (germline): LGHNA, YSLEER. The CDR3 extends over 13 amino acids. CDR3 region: CASSLGSGYEQYF. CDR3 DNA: TGCGCCAGCAGCCTCGGCTCGGGTTACGAGCAGTACTTC.

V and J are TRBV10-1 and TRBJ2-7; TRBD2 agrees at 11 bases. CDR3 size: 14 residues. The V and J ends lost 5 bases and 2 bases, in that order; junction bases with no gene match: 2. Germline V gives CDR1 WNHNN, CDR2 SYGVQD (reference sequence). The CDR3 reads CASSLAGGPYEQYF. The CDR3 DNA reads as TGCGCCAGCAGTCTAGCGGGAGGACCCTACGAGCAGTACTTC.

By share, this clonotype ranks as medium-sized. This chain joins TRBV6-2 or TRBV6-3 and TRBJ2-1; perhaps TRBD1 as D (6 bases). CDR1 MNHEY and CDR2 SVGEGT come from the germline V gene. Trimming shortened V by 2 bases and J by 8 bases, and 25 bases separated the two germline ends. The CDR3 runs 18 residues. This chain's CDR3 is CASSYRFGPGAEGDEQFF. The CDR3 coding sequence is TGTGCCAGCAGTTACCGATTTGGTCCAGGGGCCGAGGGGGATGAGCAGTTCTTC.

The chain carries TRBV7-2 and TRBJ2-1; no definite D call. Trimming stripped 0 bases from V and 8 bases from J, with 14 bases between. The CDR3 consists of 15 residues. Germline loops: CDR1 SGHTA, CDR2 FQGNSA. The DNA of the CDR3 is TGTGCCAGCAGCTTAGCTGGCCTCCCCACCGATGAGCAGTTCTTC. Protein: CASSLAGLPTDEQFF. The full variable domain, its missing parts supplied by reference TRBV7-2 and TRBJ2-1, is GAGVSQSPSNKVTEKGKDVELRCDPISGHTALYWYRQSLGQGLEFLIYFQGNSAPDKSGLPSDRFSAERTGGSVSTLTIQRTQQEDSAVYLCASSLAGLPTDEQFFGPGTRLTVL.

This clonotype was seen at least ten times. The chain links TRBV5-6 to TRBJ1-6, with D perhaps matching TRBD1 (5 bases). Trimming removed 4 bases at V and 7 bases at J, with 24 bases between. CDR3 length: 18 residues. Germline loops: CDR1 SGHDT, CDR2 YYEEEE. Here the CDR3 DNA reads TGTGCCAGCAGCGGCGGGGACGGGATCGGTAGCAGAAATTCACCCCTCCACTTT. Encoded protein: CASSGGDGIGSRNSPLHF.

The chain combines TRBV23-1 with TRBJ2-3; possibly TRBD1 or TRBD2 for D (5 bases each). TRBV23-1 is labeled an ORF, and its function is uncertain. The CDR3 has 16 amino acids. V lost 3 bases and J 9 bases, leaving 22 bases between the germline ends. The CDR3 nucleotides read TGCGCCAGCAGTCAGCCCCGGGGTGGGGCAGCCAGGACGCAGTATTTT. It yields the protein CASSQPRGGAARTQYF.

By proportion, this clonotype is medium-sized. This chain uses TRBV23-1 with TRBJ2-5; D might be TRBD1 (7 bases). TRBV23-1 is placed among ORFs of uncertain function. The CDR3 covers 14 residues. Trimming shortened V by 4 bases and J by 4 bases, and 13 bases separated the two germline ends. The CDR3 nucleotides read TGCGCCAGCAGTCTGAGACAGGGAGGAGAGACCCAGTACTTC. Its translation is CASSLRQGGETQYF.

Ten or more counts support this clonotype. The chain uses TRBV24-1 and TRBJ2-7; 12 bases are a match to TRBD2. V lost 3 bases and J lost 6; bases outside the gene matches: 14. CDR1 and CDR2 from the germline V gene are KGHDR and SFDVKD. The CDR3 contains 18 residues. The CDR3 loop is CATSDVGASGRAGSEQYF. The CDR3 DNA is TGTGCCACCAGTGATGTCGGCGCTAGCGGGAGGGCCGGTAGCGAGCAGTACTTC.

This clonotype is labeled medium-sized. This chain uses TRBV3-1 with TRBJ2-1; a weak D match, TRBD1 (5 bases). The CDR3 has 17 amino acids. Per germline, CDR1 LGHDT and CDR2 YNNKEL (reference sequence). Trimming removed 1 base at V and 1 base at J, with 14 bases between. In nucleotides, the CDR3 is TGTGCCAGCAGCCAAGCCCTGATAGGGGCATCCTACAATGAGCAGTTCTTC. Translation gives CASSQALIGASYNEQFF.

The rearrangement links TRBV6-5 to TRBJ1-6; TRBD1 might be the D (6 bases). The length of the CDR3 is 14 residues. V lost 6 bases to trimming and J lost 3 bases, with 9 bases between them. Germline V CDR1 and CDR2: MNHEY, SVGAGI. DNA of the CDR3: TGTGCCAGCAGGAACAGGGACTATAATTCACCCCTCCACTTT. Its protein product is CASRNRDYNSPLHF.

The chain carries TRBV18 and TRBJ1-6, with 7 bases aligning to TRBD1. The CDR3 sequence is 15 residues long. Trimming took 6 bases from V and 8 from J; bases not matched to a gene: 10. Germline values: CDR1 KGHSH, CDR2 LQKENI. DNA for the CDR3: TGTGCCAGCTCTTCCGACAGGGCAGCATATTCACCCCTCCACTTT. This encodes CASSSDRAAYSPLHF.

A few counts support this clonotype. CDR3 sequence reads: CASSPYLNTEAFF. The CDR3 nucleotides read TGTGCCAGCAGCCCCTATCTGAACACTGAAGCTTTCTTT. The chain combines TRBV7-3 with TRBJ1-1, with unresolved D. CDR3 length: 13 residues. Trimming pared 5 bases from V and 0 bases from J, leaving 7 bases between. CDR1 and CDR2 from the germline V gene are SGHTA and FQGTGA.

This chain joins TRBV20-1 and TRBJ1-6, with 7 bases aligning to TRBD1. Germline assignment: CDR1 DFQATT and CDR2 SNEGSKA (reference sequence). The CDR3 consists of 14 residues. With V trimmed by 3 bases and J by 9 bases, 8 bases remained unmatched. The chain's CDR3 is CSARDRDSFSPLHF. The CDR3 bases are TGCAGTGCTAGGGACCGGGACAGCTTTTCACCCCTCCACTTT.

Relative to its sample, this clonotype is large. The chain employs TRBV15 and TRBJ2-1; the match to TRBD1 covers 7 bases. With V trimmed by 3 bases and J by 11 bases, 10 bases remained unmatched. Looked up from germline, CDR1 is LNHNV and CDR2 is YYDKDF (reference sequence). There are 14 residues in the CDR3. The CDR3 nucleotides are TGTGCCACCAGCAGCTACTCAGGGGGTGAACAGCAGTTCTTC. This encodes CATSSYSGGEQQFF.

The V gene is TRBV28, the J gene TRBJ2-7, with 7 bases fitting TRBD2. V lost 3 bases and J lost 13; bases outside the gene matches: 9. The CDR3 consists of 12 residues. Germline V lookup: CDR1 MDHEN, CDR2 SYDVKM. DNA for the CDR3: TGTGCCAGCAGTTTGAAGGCGGGAGCCACTTACTTC. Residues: CASSLKAGATYF.

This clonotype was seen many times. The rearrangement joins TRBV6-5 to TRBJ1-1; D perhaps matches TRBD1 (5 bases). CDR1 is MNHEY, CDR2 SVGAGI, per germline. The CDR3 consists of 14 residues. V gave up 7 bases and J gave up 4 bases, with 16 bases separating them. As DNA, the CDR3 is TGTGCCAGCATTAGGCCCGACAGTCGCACTGAAGCTTTCTTT. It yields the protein CASIRPDSRTEAFF.

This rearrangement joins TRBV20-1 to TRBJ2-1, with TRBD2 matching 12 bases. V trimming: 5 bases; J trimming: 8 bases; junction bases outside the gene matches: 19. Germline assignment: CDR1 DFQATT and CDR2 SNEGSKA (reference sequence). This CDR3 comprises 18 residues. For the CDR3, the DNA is TGCAGTGCTCGAGGGGGACCTAGCGGGAGGGTGCTGCTCGATGAGCAGTTCTTC. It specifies CSARGGPSGRVLLDEQFF.

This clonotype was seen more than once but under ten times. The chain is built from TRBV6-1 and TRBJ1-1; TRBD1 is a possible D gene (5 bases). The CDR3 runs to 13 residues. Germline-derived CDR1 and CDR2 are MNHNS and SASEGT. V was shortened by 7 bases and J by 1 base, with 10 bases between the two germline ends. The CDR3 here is CASKRDPNTEAFF. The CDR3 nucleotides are TGTGCCAGCAAAAGGGACCCGAACACTGAAGCTTTCTTT.